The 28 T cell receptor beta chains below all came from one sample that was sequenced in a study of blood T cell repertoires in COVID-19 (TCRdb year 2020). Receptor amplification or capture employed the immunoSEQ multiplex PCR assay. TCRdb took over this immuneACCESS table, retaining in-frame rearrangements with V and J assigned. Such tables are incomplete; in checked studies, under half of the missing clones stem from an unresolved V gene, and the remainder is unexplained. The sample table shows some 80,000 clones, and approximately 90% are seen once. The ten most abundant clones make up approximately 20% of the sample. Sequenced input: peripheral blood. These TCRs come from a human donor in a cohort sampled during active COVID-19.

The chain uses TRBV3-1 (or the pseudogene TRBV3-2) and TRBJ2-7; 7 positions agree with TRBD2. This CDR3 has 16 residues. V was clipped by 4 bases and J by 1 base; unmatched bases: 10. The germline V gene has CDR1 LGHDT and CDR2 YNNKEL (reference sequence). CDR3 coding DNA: TGTGCCAGCAGCCGCCAACTTACGGGGGGTTCCTACGAGCAGTACTTC. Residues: CASSRQLTGGSYEQYF.

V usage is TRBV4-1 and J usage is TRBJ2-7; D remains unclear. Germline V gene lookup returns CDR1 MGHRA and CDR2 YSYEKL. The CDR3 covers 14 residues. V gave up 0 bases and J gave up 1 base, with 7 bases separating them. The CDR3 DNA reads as TGCGCCAGCAGCCAAGATATACAGTCCTACGAGCAGTACTTC. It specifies CASSQDIQSYEQYF.

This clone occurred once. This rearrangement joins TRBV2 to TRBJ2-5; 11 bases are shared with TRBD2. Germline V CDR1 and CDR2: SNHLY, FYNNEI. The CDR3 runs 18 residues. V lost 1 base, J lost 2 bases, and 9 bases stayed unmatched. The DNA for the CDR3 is TGTGCCAGCAGTGAAGTGGGGGGACTAGCGGCACCGCAAGAGACCCAGTACTTC. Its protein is CASSEVGGLAAPQETQYF.

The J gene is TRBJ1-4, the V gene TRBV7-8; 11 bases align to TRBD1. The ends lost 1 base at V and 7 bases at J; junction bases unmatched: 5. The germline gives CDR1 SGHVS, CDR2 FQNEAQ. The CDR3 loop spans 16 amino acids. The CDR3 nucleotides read TGTGCCAGCAGCTTAGGAACCGGGACAGGGGGTGAAAAACTGTTTTTT. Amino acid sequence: CASSLGTGTGGEKLFF.

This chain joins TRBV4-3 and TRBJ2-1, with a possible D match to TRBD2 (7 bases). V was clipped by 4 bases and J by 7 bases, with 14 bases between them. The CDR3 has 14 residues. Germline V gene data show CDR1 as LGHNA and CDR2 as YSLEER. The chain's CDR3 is CASSREGGRNEQFF. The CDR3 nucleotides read TGCGCCAGCAGCCGAGAGGGGGGGAGGAATGAGCAGTTCTTC.

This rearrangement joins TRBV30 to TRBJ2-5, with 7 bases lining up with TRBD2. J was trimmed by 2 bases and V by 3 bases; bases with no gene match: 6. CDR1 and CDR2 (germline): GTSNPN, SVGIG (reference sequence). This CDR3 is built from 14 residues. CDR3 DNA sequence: TGTGCCTGGAGGACCCGGACTAGTCAAGAGACCCAGTACTTC. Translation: CAWRTRTSQETQYF.

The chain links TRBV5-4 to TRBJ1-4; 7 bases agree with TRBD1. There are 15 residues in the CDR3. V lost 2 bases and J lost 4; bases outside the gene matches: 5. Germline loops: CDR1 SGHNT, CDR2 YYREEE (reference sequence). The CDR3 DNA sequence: TGTGCCAGCAGCTTTAACAGGGGAATTAATGAAAAACTGTTTTTT. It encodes CASSFNRGINEKLFF.

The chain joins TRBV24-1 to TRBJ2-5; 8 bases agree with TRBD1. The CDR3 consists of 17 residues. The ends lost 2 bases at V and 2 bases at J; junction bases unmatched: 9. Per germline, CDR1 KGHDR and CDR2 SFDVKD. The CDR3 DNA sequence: TGTGCCACCAGTGATTCAACCGGGACAGGAAAGCAAGAGACCCAGTACTTC. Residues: CATSDSTGTGKQETQYF.

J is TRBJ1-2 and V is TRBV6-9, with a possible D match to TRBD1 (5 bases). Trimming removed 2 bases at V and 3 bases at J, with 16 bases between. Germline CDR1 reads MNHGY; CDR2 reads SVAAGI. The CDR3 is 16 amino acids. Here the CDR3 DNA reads TGTGCCAGCAGTTATAGGGACTTCCCGAGGTACTATGGCTACACCTTC. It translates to CASSYRDFPRYYGYTF.

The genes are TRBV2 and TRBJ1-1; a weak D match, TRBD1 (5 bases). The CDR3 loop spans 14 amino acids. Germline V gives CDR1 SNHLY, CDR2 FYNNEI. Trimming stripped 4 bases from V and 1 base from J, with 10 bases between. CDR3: CASSGQYSNTEAFF. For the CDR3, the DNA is TGTGCCAGCAGTGGACAGTATTCGAACACTGAAGCTTTCTTT.

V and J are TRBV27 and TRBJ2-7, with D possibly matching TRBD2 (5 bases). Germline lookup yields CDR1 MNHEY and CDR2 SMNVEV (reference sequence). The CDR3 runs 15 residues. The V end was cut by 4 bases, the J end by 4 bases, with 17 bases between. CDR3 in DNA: TGTGCCAGCAGTTCCCCGCGGGTAGGGAAGTACGAGCAGTACTTC. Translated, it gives CASSSPRVGKYEQYF.

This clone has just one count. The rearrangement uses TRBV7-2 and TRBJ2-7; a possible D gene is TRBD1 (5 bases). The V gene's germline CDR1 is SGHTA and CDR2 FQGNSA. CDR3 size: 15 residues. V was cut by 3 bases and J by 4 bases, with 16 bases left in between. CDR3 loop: CASSLGQRSRYEQYF. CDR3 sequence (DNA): TGTGCCAGCAGCTTGGGGCAGCGATCGAGGTACGAGCAGTACTTC.

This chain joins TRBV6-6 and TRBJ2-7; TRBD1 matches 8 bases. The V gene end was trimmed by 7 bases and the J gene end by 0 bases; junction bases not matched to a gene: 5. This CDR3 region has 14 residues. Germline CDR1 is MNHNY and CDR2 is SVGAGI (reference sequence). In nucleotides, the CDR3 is TGTGCCAGCACGGACAGGGCGAGCTCCTACGAGCAGTACTTC. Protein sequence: CASTDRASSYEQYF.

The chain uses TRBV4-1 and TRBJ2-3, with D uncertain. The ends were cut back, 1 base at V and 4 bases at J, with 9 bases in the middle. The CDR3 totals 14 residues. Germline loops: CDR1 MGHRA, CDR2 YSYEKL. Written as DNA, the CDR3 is TGCGCCAGCAGCCAAGGTGAGGTTCCAGATACGCAGTATTTT. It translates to CASSQGEVPDTQYF.

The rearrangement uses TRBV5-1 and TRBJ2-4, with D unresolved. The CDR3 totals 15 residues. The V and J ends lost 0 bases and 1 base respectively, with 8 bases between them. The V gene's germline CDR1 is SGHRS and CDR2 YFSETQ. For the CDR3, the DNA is TGCGCCAGCAGCTTGGGTGGAGCGGCCAAAAACATTCAGTACTTC. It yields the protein CASSLGGAAKNIQYF.

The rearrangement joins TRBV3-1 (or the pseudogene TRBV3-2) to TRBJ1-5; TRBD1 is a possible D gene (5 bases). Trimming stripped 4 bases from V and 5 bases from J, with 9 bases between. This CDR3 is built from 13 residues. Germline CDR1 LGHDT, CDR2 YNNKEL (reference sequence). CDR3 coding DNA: TGTGCCAGCAGCCGAGGCAGGGATCAGCCCCAGCATTTT. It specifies CASSRGRDQPQHF.

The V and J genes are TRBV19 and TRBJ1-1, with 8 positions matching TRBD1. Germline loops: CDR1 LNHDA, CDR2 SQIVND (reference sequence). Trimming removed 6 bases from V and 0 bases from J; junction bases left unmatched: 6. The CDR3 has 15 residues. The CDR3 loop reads CASRGQVSLNTEAFF. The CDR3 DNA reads TGTGCCAGTAGGGGACAGGTGAGCTTGAACACTGAAGCTTTCTTT.

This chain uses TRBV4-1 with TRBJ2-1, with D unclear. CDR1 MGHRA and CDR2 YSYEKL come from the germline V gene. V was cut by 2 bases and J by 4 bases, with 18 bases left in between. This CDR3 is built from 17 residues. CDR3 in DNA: TGCGCCAGCAGCCAACTCTCCGTGGCGGTAGCATACAATGAGCAGTTCTTC. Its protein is CASSQLSVAVAYNEQFF.

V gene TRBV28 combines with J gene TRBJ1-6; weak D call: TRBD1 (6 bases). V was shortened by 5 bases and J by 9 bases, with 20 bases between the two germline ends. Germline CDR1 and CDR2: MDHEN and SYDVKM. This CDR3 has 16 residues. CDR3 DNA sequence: TGTGCCAGCAGTCTTACACGACACCAGGGGATTTCACCCCTCCACTTT. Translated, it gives CASSLTRHQGISPLHF.

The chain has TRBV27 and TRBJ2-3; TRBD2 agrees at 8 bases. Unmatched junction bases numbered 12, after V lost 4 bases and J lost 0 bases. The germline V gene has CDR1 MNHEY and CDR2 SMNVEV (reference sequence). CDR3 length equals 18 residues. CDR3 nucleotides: TGTGCCAGCAGTTCCGGCCGGCGACTAGCGCTAAGCACAGATACGCAGTATTTT. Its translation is CASSSGRRLALSTDTQYF.

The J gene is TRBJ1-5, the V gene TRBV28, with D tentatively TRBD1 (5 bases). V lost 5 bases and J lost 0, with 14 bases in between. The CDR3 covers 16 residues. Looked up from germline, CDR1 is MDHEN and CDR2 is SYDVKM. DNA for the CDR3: TGTGCCAGCAGTCCCTCGGGCAGGGATAGCAATCAGCCCCAGCATTTT. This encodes CASSPSGRDSNQPQHF. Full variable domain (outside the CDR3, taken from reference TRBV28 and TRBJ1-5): DVKVTQSSRYLVKRTGEKVFLECVQDMDHENMFWYRQDPGLGLRLIYFSYDVKMKEKGDIPEGYSVSREKKERFSLILESASTNQTSMYLCASSPSGRDSNQPQHFGDGTRLSIL.

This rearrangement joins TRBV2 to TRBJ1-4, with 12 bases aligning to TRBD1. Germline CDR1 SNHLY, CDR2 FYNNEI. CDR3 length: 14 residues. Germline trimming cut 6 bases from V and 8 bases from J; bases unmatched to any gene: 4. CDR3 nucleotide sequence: TGTGCCAGCAGCGGGGACAGGGGGCGGGAAAAACTGTTTTTT. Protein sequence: CASSGDRGREKLFF.

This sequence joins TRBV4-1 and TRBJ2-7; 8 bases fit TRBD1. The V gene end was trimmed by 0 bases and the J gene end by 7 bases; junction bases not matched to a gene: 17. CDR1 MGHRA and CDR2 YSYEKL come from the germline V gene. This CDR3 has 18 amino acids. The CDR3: CASSQDNRGTGLLREQYF. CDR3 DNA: TGCGCCAGCAGCCAAGATAATAGGGGGACAGGTCTCCTTAGGGAGCAGTACTTC.

The CDR3 region is CASSSGLAVNEQFF. CDR3 nucleotides: TGTGCCAGCAGCTCCGGACTAGCGGTCAATGAGCAGTTCTTC. The rearrangement uses TRBV5-4 and TRBJ2-1, with TRBD2 matching over 10 bases. Germline V CDR1 and CDR2: SGHNT, YYREEE (reference sequence). The trim removed 3 bases at V and 6 bases at J, leaving 3 bases unmatched. The CDR3 is 14 amino acids.

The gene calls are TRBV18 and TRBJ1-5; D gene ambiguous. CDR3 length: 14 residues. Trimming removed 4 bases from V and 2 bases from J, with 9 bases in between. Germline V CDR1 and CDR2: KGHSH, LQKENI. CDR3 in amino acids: CASSQLEGNQPQHF. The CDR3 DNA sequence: TGTGCCAGCTCACAGCTTGAGGGCAATCAGCCCCAGCATTTT.

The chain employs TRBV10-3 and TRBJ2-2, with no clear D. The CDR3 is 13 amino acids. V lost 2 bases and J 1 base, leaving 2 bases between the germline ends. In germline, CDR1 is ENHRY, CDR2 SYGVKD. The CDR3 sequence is CAISELNTGELFF. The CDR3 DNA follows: TGTGCCATCAGTGAGCTGAACACCGGGGAGCTGTTTTTT.

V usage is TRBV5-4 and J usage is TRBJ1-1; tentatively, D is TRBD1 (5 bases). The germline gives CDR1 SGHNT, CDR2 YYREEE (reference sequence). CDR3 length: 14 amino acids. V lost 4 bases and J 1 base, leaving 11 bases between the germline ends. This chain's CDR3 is CASSLRGGNTEAFF. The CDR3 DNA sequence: TGTGCCAGCAGCCTCCGGGGGGGGAACACTGAAGCTTTCTTT.

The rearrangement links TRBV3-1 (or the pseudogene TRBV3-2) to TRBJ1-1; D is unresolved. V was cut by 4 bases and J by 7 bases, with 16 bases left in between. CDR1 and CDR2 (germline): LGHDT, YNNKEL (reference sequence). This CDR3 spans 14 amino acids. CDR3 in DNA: TGTGCCAGCAGCCCGACTGGAGCCGGGTTTGAAGCTTTCTTT. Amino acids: CASSPTGAGFEAFF.